One sample yielded the 2 T cell receptor beta chains listed below, sequenced in a study of T cells in Graves' hyperthyroidism and ophthalmopathy. Amplification targeted TCR beta CDR3 regions from RNA transcripts. An initial round of RT-PCR targeting the TCR CDR3 relied on the HTBI primer set. TCRdb redid the calling of the multiplex PCR reads with MiXCR, one entry per CDR3 protein. The data hold fewer than 400,000 distinct CDR3 sequences, with around 14% observed a single time. Sequencing was done on a sample of blood. The receptors originated from a woman under 30 with Graves' hyperthyroidism that later progressed to Graves' ophthalmopathy.

This clonotype occurred a few times. The rearrangement uses TRBV5-1 and TRBJ2-7, with 9 bases identical to TRBD1. The CDR3 has 16 amino acids. Unmatched junction bases numbered 8, after V lost 1 base and J lost 3 bases. Germline CDR1 is SGHRS and CDR2 is YFSETQ. CDR3 residues: CASSLLGTGISYEQYF. Here the CDR3 DNA reads TGCGCCAGCAGCTTGTTGGGGACAGGGATTAGCTACGAGCAGTACTTC.

The CDR3 DNA is TGTGCCAGCAGGGACCGAGACATCCTGGGAAATCAGCCCCAGCATTTT. Its protein is CASRDRDILGNQPQHF. The V and J genes are TRBV6-1 and TRBJ1-5; D unresolved. This CDR3 comprises 16 residues. The V and J ends lost 6 bases and 4 bases respectively, with 19 bases between them. Germline loops: CDR1 MNHNS, CDR2 SASEGT.